What follows describes a single T cell receptor beta chain. Its antigen remains unidentified. Qualities for individual bases were not recorded, and no much larger clone is one base off. The data are from a study of CD8+ T cells in alopecia areata listed by TCRdb under 2018. Study-wide context: The treated patients, all with moderate-to-severe alopecia areata, were enrolled in an open-label pilot trial of oral tofacitinib given at 5 to 10 mg twice daily. The RNA source kit depended on sample type: the PAXgene miRNA kit for fixed scalp, the miRNeasy kit for PBMCs, and the RNeasy kit for mouse skin. TCRbeta CDR3 regions were amplified by immunoSEQ multiplex PCR with 35 Vbeta forward and 13 Jbeta reverse primers. Scalp clonality was compared across normal scalp (n=4), patchy alopecia areata scalp (n=8), and alopecia totalis/universalis scalp (n=8). The SALT score, which quantifies the percentage of affected scalp surface area, was used to measure disease severity in treated patients. Biopsies were taken from tofacitinib-treated patients at baseline and at 4 and 24 weeks of treatment, and a later scalp biopsy was taken in several of the tofacitinib-treated patients. High-throughput TCRbeta sequencing was used to examine T cell clonal expansion in alopecia areata in both the C3H/HeJ mouse model and human patients. Scalp tissue and sorted CD4+ and CD8+ peripheral blood T cells from patchy and totalis/universalis alopecia areata patients and from healthy controls were covered by human TCRbeta sequencing. Patients received tofacitinib for 6 to 18 months and were then followed off drug for 6 months to check for delayed response and recurrence. The paper's findings and limits, for the study overall: With tofacitinib, both scalp clonality and the number of expanded CD8+ clones among the top 100 scalp clones went down significantly. Lesional scalp, especially in alopecia totalis/universalis, showed higher clonality and more expanded CD8+ clones than normal scalp, suggesting antigenic drive. Compared with mice, TCR sequences shared between patients were less clear, possibly partly because of HLA diversity across the patient population. Resident alphabeta T cells in normal human skin are also sequenced, complicating scalp TCR repertoire analysis, unlike mouse skin dominated by gammadelta T cells. The treated cohort was small, with a single nonresponder, so links between baseline CD8+ expansion and response need larger studies. During tofacitinib treatment, many expanded lesional clones remained in scalp and blood, and this persistence may partly explain relapse after treatment is stopped.

Sample time point, as interpreted from the label and publication: 4 weeks on oral tofacitinib. The treatment or condition label corresponds to: oral pan-JAK inhibitor, 5-10 mg twice daily. Lesional scalp punch biopsies and peripheral blood were collected from alopecia areata patients. PBMCs were separated by density centrifugation and stained for CD3, CD4 and CD8, after which CD4+ and CD8+ T cells were sorted on a FACSAria. Here V drops 4 bases and J drops 6 bases, and the junction holds 7 bases not matched to any gene. From a lookup of the germline V gene (reference sequence), CDR1 and CDR2 are MNHEY and SMNVEV. The cysteine opens and the phenylalanine closes a CDR3 of 14 amino acids. Left in the record is the CDR3 DNA by itself, 42 bases read in frame from the first base. The library was prepared using the immunoSEQ multiplex PCR assay. For TCR sequencing, RNA was extracted from every sample and reverse transcribed into cDNA to serve as template. First-strand cDNA was synthesized using SuperScript III with a 2:1 mix of oligo-dT and random hexamers. Amplification bias was assessed with a synthetic immune receptor repertoire, and residual bias was removed computationally. Regarding the original processing steps: Raw reads were preprocessed to remove errors, and CDR3 was defined by IMGT conventions from the conserved cysteine to phenylalanine. Clonality was calculated as 1 minus Shannon entropy normalized by log2 of the number of productive unique TCRs. Whether each scalp clone was CD4 or CD8 was inferred by checking scalp TCRbeta sequences against the CD4 and CD8 repertoires from sorted blood. This immuneACCESS table, as held by TCRdb, lists in-frame sequences with V and J called but not all clones. Of the missing ones, under half trace to an unresolved V gene in checked studies; the others have no known cause. For V, J and clone size, that table is used; D and trimming come from the DNA. Within this sample are 98,000 or so clones, with roughly two thirds of them counted one time only. Jointly, the top ten make up about 16% of the sample.

This TCR was sampled from a human donor with alopecia areata. This material consisted of CD8+ T cells sorted from blood, taken at week 4, from a patient treated with tofacitinib. The chain couples TRBV27 to TRBJ2-5, with 8 junctional bases fitting TRBD1. Read as DNA, the sequence is TGTGCCAGCAGTTCCGGGACAGGCGGAAAGACCCAGTACTTC. Its coded protein is CASSSGTGGKTQYF.